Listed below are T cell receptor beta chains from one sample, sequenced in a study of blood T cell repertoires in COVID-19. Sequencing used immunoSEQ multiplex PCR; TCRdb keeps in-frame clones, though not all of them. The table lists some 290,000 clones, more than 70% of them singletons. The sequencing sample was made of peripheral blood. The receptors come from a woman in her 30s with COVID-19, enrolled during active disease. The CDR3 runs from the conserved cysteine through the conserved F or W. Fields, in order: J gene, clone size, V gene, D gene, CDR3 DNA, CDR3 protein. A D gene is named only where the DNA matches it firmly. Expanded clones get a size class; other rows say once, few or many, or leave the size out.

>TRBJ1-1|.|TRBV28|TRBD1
TGTGCCAGCAGAAGACAGGGAGTCCCTGAAGCTTTCTTT
CASRRQGVPEAFF
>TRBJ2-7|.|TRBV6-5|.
TGTGCCAGCAGTTACTCATACACCTCCTACGAGCAGTACTTC
CASSYSYTSYEQYF
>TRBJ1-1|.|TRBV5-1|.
TGCGCCAGCAGCTTTTTCATCGTCGGTCAACCTGAAGCTGAAGCTTTCTTT
CASSFFIVGQPEAEAFF
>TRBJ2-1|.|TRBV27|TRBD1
TGTGCCAGCACCTCGCCCGACAGGGAAAACTCCTACAATGAGCAGTTCTTC
CASTSPDRENSYNEQFF
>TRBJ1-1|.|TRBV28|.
TGTGCCAGCAACCTGGACATGAACACTGAAGCTTTCTTT
CASNLDMNTEAFF
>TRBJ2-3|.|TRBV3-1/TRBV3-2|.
TGTGCCAGCGGGAGTCGTGATACGCAGTATTTT
CASGSRDTQYF
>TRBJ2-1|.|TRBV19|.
TGTGCCAGTAGTATCGGTTTATCCTACAATGAGCAGTTCTTC
CASSIGLSYNEQFF
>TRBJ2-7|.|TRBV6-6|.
TGTGCCAGCAGTTACTCGATGGCGGGTTACTCCTACGAGCAGTACTTC
CASSYSMAGYSYEQYF
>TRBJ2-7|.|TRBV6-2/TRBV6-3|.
TGTGCCAGCAGTTATGGGGTGTGGGCAGTTAGCGACGAGCAGTACTTC
CASSYGVWAVSDEQYF
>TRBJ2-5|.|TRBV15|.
TGTGCCACCAGCCGACCATGGGAGCAAGAGACCCAGTACTTC
CATSRPWEQETQYF
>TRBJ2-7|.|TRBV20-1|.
TGCAGTGCTAGTGAGACAGCCTACGAGCAGTACTTC
CSASETAYEQYF
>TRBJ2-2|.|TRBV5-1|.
TGCGCCAGCAGCTTAGGTATCCCCGGGTCCGGGGAGCTGTTTTTT
CASSLGIPGSGELFF
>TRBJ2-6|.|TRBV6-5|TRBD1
TGTGCCAGCAATAACAGGGGTTCTGGGGCCAACGTCCTGACTTTC
CASNNRGSGANVLTF
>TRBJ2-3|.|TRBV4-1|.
TGCGCCAGCAGCCCGCCGTGGCCTAGCACAGATACGCAGTATTTT
CASSPPWPSTDTQYF
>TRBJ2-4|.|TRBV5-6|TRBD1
TGTGCCAGCAGCTTTCAGGGGGCAAGAGCCAAAAACATTCAGTACTTC
CASSFQGARAKNIQYF
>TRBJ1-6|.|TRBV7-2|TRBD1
TGTGCCAGCACCGAAAGGGGGACAGTAGGTTCACCCCTCCACTTT
CASTERGTVGSPLHF
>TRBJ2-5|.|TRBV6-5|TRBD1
TGTGCCAGCAGTTACACGACAGGGGAAGAGACCCAGTACTTC
CASSYTTGEETQYF
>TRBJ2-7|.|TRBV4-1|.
TGCGCCAGCAGCCCTGGGCGGGGTGATCAGTACGAGCAGTACTTC
CASSPGRGDQYEQYF
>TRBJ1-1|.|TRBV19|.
TGTGCCAGTAGTTCCGACACAGGGATAGTAGCTTTCTTT
CASSSDTGIVAFF
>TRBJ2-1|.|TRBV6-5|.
TGTGCCAGCAGGAATGACGGGATTTTCAATGAGCAGTTCTTC
CASRNDGIFNEQFF
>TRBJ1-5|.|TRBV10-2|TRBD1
TGCGCCAGCAGTGAGACAGGGGGCTCGTCAAGTCAGCCCCAGCATTTT
CASSETGGSSSQPQHF
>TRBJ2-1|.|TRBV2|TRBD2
TGTGCCAGCAGGTACGGACTAGTTGCCTCCTACAATGAGCAGTTCTTC
CASRYGLVASYNEQFF
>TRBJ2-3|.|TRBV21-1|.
TGTGCCAGCCATGGACTAGCGGGCGGGTTGAGCACAGATACGCAGTATTTT
CASHGLAGGLSTDTQYF
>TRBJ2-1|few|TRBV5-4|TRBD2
TGTGCCAGCAGCTCTTTGGTGCAGCGGGAGGGCCGCAATGAGCAGTTCTTC
CASSSLVQREGRNEQFF
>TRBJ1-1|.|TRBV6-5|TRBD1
TGTGCCAGCAGTCACTGGGGACAGGGTGACACTGAAGCTTTCTTT
CASSHWGQGDTEAFF
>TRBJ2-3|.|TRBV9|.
TGTGCCAGCAGCGAAGGGGGGGAAGGCACAGATACGCAGTATTTT
CASSEGGEGTDTQYF
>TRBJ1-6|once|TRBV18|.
TGTGCCAGCTCACCTCCCGGGGCAGGGAGGTCACCCCTCCACTTT
CASSPPGAGRSPLHF
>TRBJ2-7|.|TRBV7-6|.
TGTGCCAGCAGCCCCCGGGTAAGCGAGCAGTACTTC
CASSPRVSEQYF
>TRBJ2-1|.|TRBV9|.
TGTGCCAGCAGCGTAGTTGTAGGTCAGGCGCAGTTCTTC
CASSVVVGQAQFF
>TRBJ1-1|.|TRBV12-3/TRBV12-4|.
TGTGCCAGCAGTTGGAGGGCCACTGAAGCTTTCTTT
CASSWRATEAFF
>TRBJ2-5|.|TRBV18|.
TGTGCCAGCTCACGCCCGGCAGGCCACCAAGAGACCCAGTACTTC
CASSRPAGHQETQYF
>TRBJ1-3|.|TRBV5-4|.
TGTGCCAGCAGCTTGACCGGCTCTGGAAACACCATATATTTT
CASSLTGSGNTIYF
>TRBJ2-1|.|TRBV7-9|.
TGTGCCAGCAGCGAGATGGACAATGAGCAGTTCTTC
CASSEMDNEQFF
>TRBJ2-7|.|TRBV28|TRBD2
TGTGCCAGCAGTTCTACGGGAGGACCTTTTTTCTACGAGCAGTACTTC
CASSSTGGPFFYEQYF
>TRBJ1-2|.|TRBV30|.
TGTGCCTGGGTCAATAACTATGGCTACACCTTC
CAWVNNYGYTF